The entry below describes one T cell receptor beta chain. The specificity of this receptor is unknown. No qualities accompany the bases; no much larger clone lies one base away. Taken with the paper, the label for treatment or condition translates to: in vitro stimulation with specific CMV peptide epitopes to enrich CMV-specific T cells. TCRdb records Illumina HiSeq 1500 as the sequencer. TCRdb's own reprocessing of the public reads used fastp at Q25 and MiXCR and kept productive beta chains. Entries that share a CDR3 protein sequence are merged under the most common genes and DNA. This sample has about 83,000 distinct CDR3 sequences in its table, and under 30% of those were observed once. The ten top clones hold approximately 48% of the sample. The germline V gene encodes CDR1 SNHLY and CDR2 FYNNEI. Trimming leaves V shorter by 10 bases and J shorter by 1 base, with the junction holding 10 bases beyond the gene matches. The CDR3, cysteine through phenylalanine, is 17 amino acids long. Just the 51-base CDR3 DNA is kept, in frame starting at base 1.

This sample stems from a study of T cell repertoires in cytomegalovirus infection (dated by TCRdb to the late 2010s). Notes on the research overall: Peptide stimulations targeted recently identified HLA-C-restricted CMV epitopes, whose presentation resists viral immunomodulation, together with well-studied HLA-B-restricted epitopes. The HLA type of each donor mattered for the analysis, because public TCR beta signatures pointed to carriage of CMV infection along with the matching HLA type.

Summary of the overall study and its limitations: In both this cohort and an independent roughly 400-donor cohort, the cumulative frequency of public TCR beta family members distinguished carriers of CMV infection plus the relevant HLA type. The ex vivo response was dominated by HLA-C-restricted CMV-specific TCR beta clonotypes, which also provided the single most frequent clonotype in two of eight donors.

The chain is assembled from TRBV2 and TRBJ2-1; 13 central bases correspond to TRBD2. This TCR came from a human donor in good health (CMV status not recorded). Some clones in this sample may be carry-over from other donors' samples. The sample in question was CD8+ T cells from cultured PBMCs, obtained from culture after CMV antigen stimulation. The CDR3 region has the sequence CAKSTSGGQGSYNEQFF. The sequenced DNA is TGTGCCAAATCGACTAGCGGGGGGCAGGGGTCCTACAATGAGCAGTTCTTC.